The 18 T cell receptor beta chains presented below share a single source sample, sequenced in a study of cytomegalovirus exposure and HLA in healthy donors. A multiplex PCR was run with 60 Vbeta primers and 13 Jbeta primers. Here immunoSEQ multiplex PCR was the method, and the copy in TCRdb shows in-frame clones only, minus some. The data show 95,000 to 120,000 clones, with around 77% seen just once and less than 5.5% held by the top ten. The sequenced sample was PBMCs. The receptors shown here come from a woman in her twenties or thirties in good health and CMV-seropositive.

This chain links TRBV7-9 with TRBJ2-1; 7 positions match TRBD1. Germline trimming cut 6 bases from V and 4 bases from J; bases unmatched to any gene: 6. The CDR3 length is 14 residues. Germline lookup yields CDR1 SEHNR and CDR2 FQNEAQ (reference sequence). The CDR3 loop reads CASRDRVAYNEQFF. CDR3 bases: TGTGCCAGCAGAGACAGGGTGGCGTACAATGAGCAGTTCTTC.

This clone was detected only a few times. The chain recombines TRBV11-1 with TRBJ2-7, with 10 bases aligning to TRBD2. Germline values: CDR1 SGHAT, CDR2 FQDESV (reference sequence). With 0 bases clipped from V and 6 bases from J, the junction kept 2 bases outside the gene matches. CDR3 length: 14 residues. The DNA for the CDR3 is TGTGCCAGCAGCTTAGCAGCGGGAGGGAGCGAGCAGTACTTC. Residues: CASSLAAGGSEQYF.

In its sample, this clone was seen once. The V and J genes are TRBV6-5 and TRBJ2-5, with D uncertain. The last part of the DNA fits TRBJ2-7 better; the J call may be wrong. The germline V gene has CDR1 MNHEY and CDR2 SVGAGI. The CDR3 runs to 14 residues. The CDR3 DNA reads TGTGCCAGCAGTTACTCTCGGTCTTCATACGAGCAGTACTTC. Protein product: CASSYSRSSYEQYF.

V and J are TRBV18 and TRBJ1-2; D may be TRBD1 (6 bases). Germline lookup yields CDR1 KGHSH and CDR2 LQKENI. V was shortened by 4 bases and J by 2 bases, with 17 bases between the two germline ends. The CDR3 sequence is 16 residues long. Here the CDR3 DNA reads TGTGCCAGCTCACAGCTGTACCGGGACATCAACTATGGCTACACCTTC. Translating it yields CASSQLYRDINYGYTF.

This clone appeared a single time. The V and J genes are TRBV25-1 and TRBJ1-1, with D possibly TRBD1 on 5 matching bases. The CDR3 contains 14 residues. Between the trimmed V and J ends, which lost 0 bases and 5 bases, there was a span of 10 bases. In germline, CDR1 is MGHDK, CDR2 SYGVNS. The CDR3 DNA sequence: TGTGCCAGCAGTGAATACGGGGGGAGGACTGAAGCTTTCTTT. The encoded protein is CASSEYGGRTEAFF.

The rearrangement joins TRBV5-1 to TRBJ2-5; tentatively, D is TRBD2 (8 bases). Trimming pared 0 bases from V and 4 bases from J, leaving 22 bases between. Germline CDR1 is SGHRS and CDR2 is YFSETQ. CDR3 length equals 18 residues. The CDR3 region has the DNA TGCGCCAGCAGCTTGGCCGATTTCGGGAGGGCAGGGGGAGAGACCCAGTACTTC. Translation gives CASSLADFGRAGGETQYF.

J is TRBJ1-6 and V is TRBV2, with D possibly being TRBD1 (5 bases). CDR3 length equals 15 residues. The germline gives CDR1 SNHLY, CDR2 FYNNEI. Trimming removed 4 bases at V and 8 bases at J, with 15 bases between. The CDR3 DNA reads as TGTGCCAGCAGTGGGCGGGACGCCAGGGATTCACCCCTCCACTTT. Translation: CASSGRDARDSPLHF.

The rearrangement uses TRBV27 and TRBJ1-5; possibly TRBD1 for D (6 bases). Trimming shortened V by 3 bases and J by 3 bases, and 9 bases separated the two germline ends. CDR3 length: 14 residues. Germline-derived CDR1 and CDR2 are MNHEY and SMNVEV (reference sequence). CDR3 region: CASSFEGDNQPQHF. The CDR3 DNA sequence: TGTGCCAGCAGTTTTGAGGGGGACAATCAGCCCCAGCATTTT.

This clone was counted between two and nine times. The chain uses TRBV10-3 and TRBJ1-5; TRBD1 matches 12 bases. Trimming removed 10 bases from V and 2 bases from J; junction bases left unmatched: 15. Germline assignment: CDR1 ENHRY and CDR2 SYGVKD. This CDR3 is 18 amino acids long. DNA of the CDR3: TGTGCCACTGCCCCGGGACAGGGGGCGGGTTCGGGCAATCAGCCCCAGCATTTT. Its protein is CATAPGQGAGSGNQPQHF.

The table lists this clone with a few counts. The V and J genes are TRBV7-2 and TRBJ2-1; a possible D gene is TRBD2 (6 bases). The length of the CDR3 is 15 residues. Trimming took 0 bases from V and 7 from J, leaving 13 bases between them. From germline, CDR1 is SGHTA and CDR2 FQGNSA. The CDR3 DNA reads as TGTGCCAGCAGCTTAGCTGCGGGGCCCTTTAATGAGCAGTTCTTC. It encodes CASSLAAGPFNEQFF.

The chain uses TRBV7-9 and TRBJ2-6, with a weak D call TRBD1 (5 bases). CDR1 is SEHNR, CDR2 FQNEAQ, per germline (reference sequence). CDR3 size: 15 residues. V lost 7 bases to trimming and J lost 4 bases, with 14 bases between them. The CDR3 DNA sequence: TGTGCCAGCACCGGCAAGACAGCAGGGGCCAACGTCCTGACTTTC. This gives the protein CASTGKTAGANVLTF.

The chain links TRBV27 to TRBJ1-5; TRBD1 agrees at 9 bases. The germline V gene encodes CDR1 MNHEY and CDR2 SMNVEV (reference sequence). Trimming cost V 0 bases and J 2 bases; bases outside gene matches: 2. The CDR3 consists of 16 residues. CDR3 coding DNA: TGTGCCAGCAGTTTATCGCGGACAGGGGGCAATCAGCCCCAGCATTTT. The encoded protein is CASSLSRTGGNQPQHF.

The V gene is TRBV7-3, the J gene TRBJ2-3, with 7 nucleotides matching TRBD1. Per germline, CDR1 SGHTA and CDR2 FQGTGA. V was clipped by 5 bases and J by 1 base; unmatched bases: 9. The CDR3 has 16 residues. The CDR3 coding sequence is TGTGCCAGCAGCACCAAAGGGGGCTTACGCACAGATACGCAGTATTTT. As protein: CASSTKGGLRTDTQYF.

This clone was picked up one time. The gene calls are TRBV11-3 and TRBJ1-3, with 7 positions matching TRBD1. J was trimmed by 1 base and V by 5 bases; bases with no gene match: 2. The CDR3 covers 14 residues. Looked up from germline, CDR1 is SGHNT and CDR2 is YENEEA. In nucleotides, the CDR3 is TGTGCCAGCAGCCAGGGACAGTCTGGAAACACCATATATTTT. Translation gives CASSQGQSGNTIYF.

The table lists this clone with a count of one. Relative to the germline gene, one junction end is altered; a read error may explain this. The genes are TRBV7-7 and TRBJ2-1; unclear D gene. This CDR3 has 15 amino acids. Per germline, CDR1 SSHAT and CDR2 FNYEAQ (reference sequence). CDR3 DNA sequence: TGTGCTAGCAGCTTCACTGGAGCCTCTTACAATGAGCAGTTCTTC. This encodes CASSFTGASYNEQFF.

The chain employs TRBV6-5 and TRBJ2-1; perhaps TRBD2 as D (7 bases). The CDR3 is 13 residues long. Germline CDR1 MNHEY, CDR2 SVGAGI. Trimming left V 6 bases short and J 7 bases short, with 13 bases between. CDR3 bases: TGTGCCAGCAGCCCGGGGGGCGGTAATGAGCAGTTCTTC. It yields the protein CASSPGGGNEQFF.

The rearrangement uses TRBV5-1 and TRBJ2-1, with a possible D match to TRBD2 (5 bases). The CDR3 has 14 residues. The germline V gene encodes CDR1 SGHRS and CDR2 YFSETQ. Between the trimmed V and J ends, which lost 0 bases and 5 bases, there was a span of 9 bases. CDR3 amino acids: CASSLGRGHNEQFF. The DNA for the CDR3 is TGCGCCAGCAGCTTGGGTCGAGGGCACAATGAGCAGTTCTTC.

V is TRBV2 and J is TRBJ1-1; no reliable D call. Germline V lookup: CDR1 SNHLY, CDR2 FYNNEI. V gave up 6 bases and J gave up 0 bases, with 11 bases separating them. This CDR3 has 14 amino acids. The CDR3 region has the DNA TGTGCCAGCAGATTCCAGAGGATGAACACTGAAGCTTTCTTT. As protein: CASRFQRMNTEAFF.